This TCR beta chain was sequenced in a study of blood T cell repertoires in COVID-19. About the study: Specimens from acute and convalescent COVID-19 originated in the United States, Italy and Spain. Sources were T cells, B-cell-depleted T cells, or PBMCs; the material itself was cDNA or gDNA.

The CDR3 extends over 19 amino acids. Germline V CDR1 and CDR2: MNHEY, SVGEGT. Trimming cost V 2 bases and J 0 bases; bases outside gene matches: 9. Original data processing: Cell counts per sample came from amplifying reference gene primers. Profiling relied on immunoSEQ multiplex PCR, and the TCRdb table lists in-frame clones only, not all of them. Clone size and V and J calls were adopted from that table, with D and trimming inferred from the DNA. The sample carries roughly 230,000 clones, approximately 85% recorded once. The source is a man aged 50 or older with COVID-19, enrolled during active disease. Sequenced: peripheral blood. This rearrangement joins TRBV6-2 or TRBV6-3 to TRBJ2-5; 13 bases map to TRBD2. The DNA of the CDR3 is TGTGCCAGCAGTTACCGGCCGGGACTAGCGGGATCCTACCAAGAGACCCAGTACTTC. This encodes CASSYRPGLAGSYQETQYF.